Listed here are 27 T cell receptor beta chains from one sample, sequenced in a study of cytomegalovirus exposure and HLA in healthy donors. PCR employed 60 Vbeta and 13 Jbeta primers. Some clones are missing from TCRdb's copy, which holds only in-frame ones; the method was immunoSEQ multiplex PCR. Recorded for this sample: about 170,000 clones. Specimen: PBMCs. Receptors originate from a woman in her late teens or twenties in good health and CMV-seropositive.

The chain couples TRBV7-2 to TRBJ1-6; D unresolved. Trimming removed 5 bases at V and 9 bases at J, with 14 bases between. Looked up from germline, CDR1 is SGHTA and CDR2 is FQGNSA. The CDR3 spans 14 residues. In DNA form, the CDR3 reads TGTGCCAGCAGCCGACAACAACTGGGTTCACCCCTCCACTTT. Its protein is CASSRQQLGSPLHF. Full variable domain (missing parts from reference TRBV7-2 and TRBJ1-6): GAGVSQSPSNKVTEKGKDVELRCDPISGHTALYWYRQSLGQGLEFLIYFQGNSAPDKSGLPSDRFSAERTGGSVSTLTIQRTQQEDSAVYLCASSRQQLGSPLHFGNGTRLTVT.

The J gene is TRBJ2-7, the V gene TRBV7-8; D is perhaps TRBD1 (5 bases). Germline CDR1 reads SGHVS; CDR2 reads FQNEAQ. V was shortened by 3 bases and J by 2 bases, with 20 bases between the two germline ends. This CDR3 is 17 amino acids long. The CDR3 bases are TGTGCCAGCAGCTTCGGGCACTCCAGGGTCGCGACCTACGAGCAGTACTTC. It yields the protein CASSFGHSRVATYEQYF.

The rearrangement joins TRBV7-9 to TRBJ1-2, with D hard to call. The CDR3 consists of 13 residues. The V end was cut by 4 bases, the J end by 4 bases, with 10 bases between. CDR1 is SEHNR, CDR2 FQNEAQ, per germline (reference sequence). CDR3 in DNA: TGTGCCAGCAGCTCGGAGGGCCCCTATGGCTACACCTTC. It encodes CASSSEGPYGYTF.

This chain uses TRBV2 with TRBJ2-5, with D maybe TRBD2 (5 bases). Germline-derived CDR1 and CDR2 are SNHLY and FYNNEI. CDR3 length equals 11 residues. The V and J ends lost 5 bases and 7 bases respectively, with 8 bases between them. In nucleotides, the CDR3 is TGTGCCAGCAGTTTTGAGGGGACCCAGTACTTC. Protein product: CASSFEGTQYF.

The genes are TRBV7-7 and TRBJ2-5; 11 bases agree with TRBD2. The V gene end was trimmed by 4 bases and the J gene end by 1 base; junction bases not matched to a gene: 5. The germline V gene encodes CDR1 SSHAT and CDR2 FNYEAQ (reference sequence). This CDR3 is built from 16 residues. The CDR3 nucleotides are TGTGCCAGCAGCTCCACTAGCGGGAGTTTCCAAGAGACCCAGTACTTC. Amino acids: CASSSTSGSFQETQYF. The full variable domain, completed using reference TRBV7-7 and TRBJ2-5, is GAGVSQSPRYKVTKRGQDVTLRCDPISSHATLYWYQQALGQGPEFLTYFNYEAQPDKSGLPSDRFSAERPEGSISTLTIQRTEQRDSAMYRCASSSTSGSFQETQYFGPGTRLLVL.

The V and J genes are TRBV9 and TRBJ2-5; perhaps TRBD1 as D (5 bases). Trimming pared 0 bases from V and 5 bases from J, leaving 17 bases between. The CDR3 spans 16 residues. Germline V gene lookup returns CDR1 SGDLS and CDR2 YYNGEE. CDR3 sequence: CASSVEGNFVRETQYF. Written as DNA, the CDR3 is TGTGCCAGCAGCGTAGAGGGGAACTTCGTGCGGGAGACCCAGTACTTC. The whole variable domain, filled in from reference TRBV9 and TRBJ2-5, reads DSGVTQTPKHLITATGQRVTLRCSPRSGDLSVYWYQQSLDQGLQFLIQYYNGEERAKGNILERFSAQQFPDLHSELNLSSLELGDSALYFCASSVEGNFVRETQYFGPGTRLLVL.

The chain links TRBV6-6 to TRBJ1-1; D gene unclear. The CDR3 spans 14 residues. V was clipped by 10 bases and J by 0 bases, with 15 bases between them. From germline, CDR1 is MNHNY and CDR2 SVGAGI (reference sequence). The DNA for the CDR3 is TGTGCCACCCGGGGAAGGGCGATGAACACTGAAGCTTTCTTT. This gives the protein CATRGRAMNTEAFF.

The rearrangement links TRBV7-9 to TRBJ2-7; D is perhaps TRBD1 (6 bases). The CDR3 has 18 residues. Trimming took off 5 bases at V and 4 bases at J, with 27 bases between the two ends. Germline V gene lookup returns CDR1 SEHNR and CDR2 FQNEAQ (reference sequence). The CDR3 is CASSPGSGQFPPNYEQYF. DNA of the CDR3: TGTGCCAGCAGCCCAGGGTCCGGACAGTTCCCCCCGAATTACGAGCAGTACTTC.

The rearrangement uses TRBV5-5 and TRBJ1-5, with TRBD1 matching 8 bases. In germline, CDR1 is SGHKS, CDR2 YYEKEE (reference sequence). Trimming at V came to 1 base and at J to 7 bases, leaving 7 bases not matched to a gene. This CDR3 is built from 15 residues. The CDR3 spells CASSLYQGAGQPQHF. The CDR3 DNA follows: TGTGCCAGCAGCTTGTATCAGGGGGCAGGACAGCCCCAGCATTTT.

The gene calls are TRBV30 and TRBJ2-5, with TRBD1 identical over 8 bases. CDR3 length: 13 amino acids. Germline CDR1 and CDR2: GTSNPN and SVGIG (reference sequence). V lost 4 bases to trimming and J lost 7 bases; unmatched junction nucleotides: 8. Written as DNA, the CDR3 is TGTGCCTGGACAGGACAGGGCCTAGGGACCCAGTACTTC. Translated, it gives CAWTGQGLGTQYF.

V is TRBV27 and J is TRBJ2-7, with D possibly TRBD2 on 5 matching bases. Between the trimmed V and J ends, which lost 3 bases and 2 bases, there was a span of 8 bases. The CDR3 is 13 residues long. Germline V gene lookup returns CDR1 MNHEY and CDR2 SMNVEV (reference sequence). The CDR3 DNA sequence: TGTGCCAGCAGTTTTAGCGAGGCCTACGAGCAGTACTTC. It specifies CASSFSEAYEQYF.

The chain carries TRBV5-1 and TRBJ2-3; 12 nucleotides agree with TRBD2. The CDR3 is 17 amino acids. V was clipped by 0 bases and J by 6 bases; unmatched bases: 8. Germline V gene lookup returns CDR1 SGHRS and CDR2 YFSETQ. CDR3 residues: CASSLEGASGGVDTQYF. The CDR3, as DNA: TGCGCCAGCAGCTTGGAGGGCGCTAGCGGGGGGGTGGATACGCAGTATTTT.

The V call is TRBV28, the J call TRBJ1-2; D uncertain. V dropped 2 bases and J dropped 8 bases, with 15 bases sitting between them. Germline assignment: CDR1 MDHEN and CDR2 SYDVKM. The CDR3 has 14 amino acids. The CDR3 nucleotides are TGTGCCAGCAGTTTAGCCACGATGAGTGTAGGCTACACCTTC. Protein: CASSLATMSVGYTF.

This sequence joins TRBV5-4 and TRBJ2-2; D is perhaps TRBD2 (5 bases). V shed 0 bases and J shed 7 bases, with 10 bases lying between them. This CDR3 is 14 amino acids long. Looked up from germline, CDR1 is SGHNT and CDR2 is YYREEE (reference sequence). The CDR3 DNA follows: TGTGCCAGCAGCTTGGTTCCCCGGGACGGGGAGCTGTTTTTT. Protein: CASSLVPRDGELFF.

V and J are TRBV19 and TRBJ1-5; no definite D call. This CDR3 contains 13 residues. The germline gives CDR1 LNHDA, CDR2 SQIVND (reference sequence). Deletions cut 4 bases from V and 7 bases from J, with 11 bases between. Here the CDR3 reads CASSKNGGQPQHF. The CDR3 DNA sequence: TGTGCCAGTAGTAAGAATGGAGGCCAGCCCCAGCATTTT.

This rearrangement joins TRBV6-1 to TRBJ2-1, with 7 bases lining up with TRBD2. V lost 2 bases to trimming and J lost 9 bases; unmatched junction nucleotides: 10. This CDR3 contains 15 residues. Germline V gene data show CDR1 as MNHNS and CDR2 as SASEGT. The CDR3 DNA follows: TGTGCCAGCAGTGAAAGGTGGGAGGGCCTGAGTGAGCAGTTCTTC. Translated, it gives CASSERWEGLSEQFF.

The chain joins TRBV7-2 to TRBJ2-1; 15 positions agree with TRBD2. CDR1 and CDR2 from the germline V gene are SGHTA and FQGNSA. Trimming cost V 4 bases and J 12 bases; bases outside gene matches: 4. There are 14 residues in the CDR3. The CDR3, as DNA: TGTGCCAGCAGCTCCCGGACTAGCGGGGGGGGGCAGTTCTTC. It encodes CASSSRTSGGGQFF.

The rearrangement links TRBV6-6 to TRBJ1-2; D uncertain. The CDR3 length is 15 residues. Germline CDR1 is MNHNY and CDR2 is SVGAGI (reference sequence). Trimming pared 2 bases from V and 3 bases from J, leaving 13 bases between. CDR3 sequence reads: CASSYPDRGYYGYTF. The CDR3 coding sequence is TGTGCCAGCAGTTACCCCGATCGCGGGTACTATGGCTACACCTTC.

V and J are TRBV19 and TRBJ2-7; 7 positions match TRBD2. The CDR3 has 16 amino acids. J gave up 2 bases and V 0 bases, and 7 bases lay outside the gene matches. Germline V lookup: CDR1 LNHDA, CDR2 SQIVND (reference sequence). The CDR3 here is CASSIDLEAGAYEQYF. DNA for the CDR3: TGTGCCAGTAGTATAGATCTTGAGGCGGGGGCCTACGAGCAGTACTTC.

This chain uses TRBV12-5 with TRBJ2-4; 7 bases fit TRBD1. V lost 1 base to trimming and J lost 5 bases; unmatched junction nucleotides: 11. This CDR3 contains 17 residues. Germline CDR1 is LGHNT and CDR2 is FRNRAP. The CDR3 DNA sequence: TGTGCTAGTGGTTTGGACGCAGGGGGACCTAGGGAAAACATTCAGTACTTC. This encodes CASGLDAGGPRENIQYF.

The chain employs TRBV5-8 and TRBJ2-7; 7 bases are a match to TRBD1. Unmatched junction bases numbered 9, after V lost 1 base and J lost 8 bases. This CDR3 has 14 residues. Per the germline V gene, CDR1 is SGHTS and CDR2 is YDEGEE. The CDR3 is CASSLWDRRSKQYF. Here the CDR3 DNA reads TGTGCCAGCAGCTTGTGGGACAGAAGGTCCAAGCAGTACTTC.

The chain combines TRBV6-6 with TRBJ1-2; perhaps TRBD1 as D (6 bases). V was clipped by 5 bases and J by 3 bases, with 7 bases between them. CDR1 is MNHNY, CDR2 SVGAGI, per germline (reference sequence). This CDR3 contains 12 residues. CDR3 sequence: CASSRTDYGYTF. CDR3 nucleotides: TGTGCCAGCAGTCGGACAGACTATGGCTACACCTTC.

The CDR3 reads CAWTLGGGGTEAFF. In DNA form, the CDR3 reads TGTGCCTGGACCCTGGGGGGAGGAGGCACTGAAGCTTTCTTT. The chain carries TRBV30 and TRBJ1-1; the D gene is possibly TRBD1 (5 bases). The germline CDR1 and CDR2 sequences are GTSNPN and SVGIG (reference sequence). The CDR3 covers 14 residues. Deletions cut 4 bases from V and 4 bases from J, with 16 bases between.

This sequence joins TRBV5-1 and TRBJ1-6; D remains ambiguous. This CDR3 contains 13 residues. CDR1 is SGHRS, CDR2 YFSETQ, per germline. Trimming pared 4 bases from V and 9 bases from J, leaving 11 bases between. The CDR3 nucleotides are TGCGCCAGCAGCCCTCTTGGCGGTTCACCCCTCCACTTT. Translated: CASSPLGGSPLHF.

The chain employs TRBV5-1 and TRBJ2-5; 7 positions match TRBD1. The V segment lost 3 bases and the J segment 3 bases; nucleotides outside the gene matches: 5. The CDR3 spans 14 residues. Germline CDR1 and CDR2: SGHRS and YFSETQ. CDR3 bases: TGCGCCAGCAGCTGGGGTACAGGGGAAGAGACCCAGTACTTC. Encoded protein: CASSWGTGEETQYF. Drawing the rest from reference TRBV5-1 and TRBJ2-5, the complete variable domain is KAGVTQTPRYLIKTRGQQVTLSCSPISGHRSVSWYQQTPGQGLQFLFEYFSETQRNKGNFPGRFSGRQFSNSRSEMNVSTLELGDSALYLCASSWGTGEETQYFGPGTRLLVL.

The CDR3 is CASTYGQGRNIQYF. The CDR3 DNA is TGTGCCAGCACTTACGGACAGGGTAGAAACATTCAGTACTTC. The rearrangement joins TRBV2 to TRBJ2-4; 8 bases align to TRBD1. The germline V gene has CDR1 SNHLY and CDR2 FYNNEI. The CDR3 is made up of 14 amino acids. The trim removed 7 bases at V and 6 bases at J, leaving 8 bases unmatched.

This chain uses TRBV4-1 with TRBJ2-1; a weak D match, TRBD1 (6 bases). V was clipped by 1 base and J by 0 bases, with 13 bases between them. The CDR3 sequence is 17 residues long. Per the germline V gene, CDR1 is MGHRA and CDR2 is YSYEKL. As DNA, the CDR3 is TGCGCCAGCAGCCAAGGGGAGACAGGTTCCTCCTACAATGAGCAGTTCTTC. Its protein is CASSQGETGSSYNEQFF.